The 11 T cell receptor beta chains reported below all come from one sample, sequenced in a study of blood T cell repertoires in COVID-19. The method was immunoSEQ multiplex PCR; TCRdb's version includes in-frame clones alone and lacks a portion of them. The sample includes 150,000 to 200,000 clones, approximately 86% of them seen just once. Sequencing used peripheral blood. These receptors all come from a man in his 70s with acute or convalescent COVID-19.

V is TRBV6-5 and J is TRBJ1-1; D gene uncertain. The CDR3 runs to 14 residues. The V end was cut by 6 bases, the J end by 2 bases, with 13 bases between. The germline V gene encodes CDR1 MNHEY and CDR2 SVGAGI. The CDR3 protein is CASRRAGDNTEAFF. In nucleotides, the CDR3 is TGTGCCAGCAGAAGGGCCGGGGATAACACTGAAGCTTTCTTT.

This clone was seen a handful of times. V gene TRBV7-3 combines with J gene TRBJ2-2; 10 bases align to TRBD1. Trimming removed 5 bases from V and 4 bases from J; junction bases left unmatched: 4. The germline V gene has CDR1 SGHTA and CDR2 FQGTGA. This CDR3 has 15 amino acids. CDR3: CASSPDRGVTGELFF. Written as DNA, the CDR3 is TGTGCCAGCAGCCCGGACAGGGGGGTCACCGGGGAGCTGTTTTTT.

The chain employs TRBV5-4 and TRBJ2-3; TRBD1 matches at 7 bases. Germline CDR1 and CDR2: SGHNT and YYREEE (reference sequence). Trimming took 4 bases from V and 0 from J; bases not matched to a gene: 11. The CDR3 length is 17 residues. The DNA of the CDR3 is TGTGCCAGCAGCCAGGGACAGAAGAGTACTAGCACAGATACGCAGTATTTT. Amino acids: CASSQGQKSTSTDTQYF.

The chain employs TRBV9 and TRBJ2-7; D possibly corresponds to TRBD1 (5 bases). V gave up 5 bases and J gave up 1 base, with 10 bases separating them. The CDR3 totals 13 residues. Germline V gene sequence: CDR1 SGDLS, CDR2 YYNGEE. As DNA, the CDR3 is TGTGCCAGCAGTCTTGCAGGGTCCTACGAGCAGTACTTC. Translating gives CASSLAGSYEQYF.

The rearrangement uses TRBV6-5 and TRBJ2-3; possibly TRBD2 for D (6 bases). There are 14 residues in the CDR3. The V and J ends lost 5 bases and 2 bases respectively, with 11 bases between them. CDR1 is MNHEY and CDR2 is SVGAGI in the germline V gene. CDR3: CASSRSGATDTQYF. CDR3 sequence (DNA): TGTGCCAGCAGTCGTAGCGGAGCCACAGATACGCAGTATTTT.

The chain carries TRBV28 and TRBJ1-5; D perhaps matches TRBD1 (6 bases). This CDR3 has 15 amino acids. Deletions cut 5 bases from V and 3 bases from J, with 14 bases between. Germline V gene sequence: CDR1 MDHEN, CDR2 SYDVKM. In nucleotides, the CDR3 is TGTGCCAGCAGTCTATTTCCAGGGGACAATCAGCCCCAGCATTTT. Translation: CASSLFPGDNQPQHF.

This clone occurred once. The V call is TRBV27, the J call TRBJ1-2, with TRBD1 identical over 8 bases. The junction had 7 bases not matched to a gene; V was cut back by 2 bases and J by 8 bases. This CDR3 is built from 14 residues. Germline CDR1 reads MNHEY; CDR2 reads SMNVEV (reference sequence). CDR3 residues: CASSLAAGGNGYTF. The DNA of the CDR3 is TGTGCCAGCAGTTTAGCGGCAGGGGGCAACGGCTACACCTTC.

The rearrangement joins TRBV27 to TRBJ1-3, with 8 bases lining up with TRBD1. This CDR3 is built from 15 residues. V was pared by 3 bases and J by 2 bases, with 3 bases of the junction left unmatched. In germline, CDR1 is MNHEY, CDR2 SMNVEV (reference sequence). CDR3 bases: TGTGCCAGCAGTTTTCAGGGGGCTGCTGGAAACACCATATATTTT. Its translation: CASSFQGAAGNTIYF.

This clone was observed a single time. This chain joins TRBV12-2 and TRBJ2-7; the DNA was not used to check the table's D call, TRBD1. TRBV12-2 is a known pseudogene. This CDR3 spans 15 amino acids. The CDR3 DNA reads TGTGCAAGTCGCAACCCCGGGACAGGGAACTACGAGCAGTACTTC. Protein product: CASRNPGTGNYEQYF.

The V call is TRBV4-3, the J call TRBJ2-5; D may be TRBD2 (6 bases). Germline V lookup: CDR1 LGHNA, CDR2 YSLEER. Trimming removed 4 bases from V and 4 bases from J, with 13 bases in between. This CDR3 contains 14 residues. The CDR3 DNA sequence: TGCGCCAGCAGCCCCCGGGAGAAATCAGAGACCCAGTACTTC. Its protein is CASSPREKSETQYF.

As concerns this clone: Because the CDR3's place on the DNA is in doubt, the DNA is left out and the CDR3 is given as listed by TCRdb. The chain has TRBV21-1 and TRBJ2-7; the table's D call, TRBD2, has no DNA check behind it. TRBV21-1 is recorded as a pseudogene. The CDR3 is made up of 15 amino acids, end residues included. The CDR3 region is CASSKRRAGNYEQYF.